Listed below are T cell receptor beta chains from one sample, sequenced in a study of T cell responses to AZD1222 COVID-19 vaccine. Measured with immunoSEQ multiplex PCR; TCRdb has only the in-frame clones, and not every one. The sample contains some 80,000 clones, 85% to 95% of which appear only once. Material: peripheral blood, obtained on day 0 of AZD1222 vaccination. The receptors stem from an adult in good health. The CDR3 runs from the conserved cysteine through the conserved F or W. Rows may omit the clone size; those that give it use once, few, many or a size class.

v_gene: TRBV9; abundance: -; CDR3aa: CASSVGTGGPYRQTGELFF
v_gene: TRBV6-4; abundance: -; CDR3aa: CASSPDPGSEQFF
v_gene: TRBV15; abundance: -; CDR3aa: CATSRVGGPEETQYF
v_gene: TRBV5-4; abundance: -; CDR3aa: CASSRTGSGNTIYF
v_gene: TRBV5-4; abundance: -; CDR3aa: CASSPYLLAGEAGELFF
v_gene: TRBV7-2; abundance: -; CDR3aa: CASRSLAGENEQFF
v_gene: TRBV5-8; abundance: -; CDR3aa: CASSFSAAQSEAFF
v_gene: TRBV19; abundance: -; CDR3aa: CASSSNRDSNYGYTF
v_gene: TRBV27; abundance: -; CDR3aa: CASSLSTHGSEQFF
v_gene: TRBV18; abundance: -; CDR3aa: CASSGQGLSNQPQHF
v_gene: TRBV28; abundance: -; CDR3aa: CASSPRGAGRYEQYF
v_gene: TRBV5-1; abundance: -; CDR3aa: CASSPRDSIEQYF
v_gene: TRBV5-1; abundance: -; CDR3aa: CASTRIGGYEAFF
v_gene: TRBV6-6; abundance: -; CDR3aa: CASSYSQGNSYEQYF
v_gene: TRBV11-2; abundance: -; CDR3aa: CASRLPGQNYNEQFF
v_gene: TRBV5-1; abundance: -; CDR3aa: CASSLRSGVQNEQFF
v_gene: TRBV7-9; abundance: -; CDR3aa: CASSPSGFLANYGYTF
v_gene: TRBV12-3/TRBV12-4; abundance: -; CDR3aa: CASNPDRGSEAFF
v_gene: TRBV5-4; abundance: -; CDR3aa: CASSLEWGSPAADTQYF
v_gene: TRBV10-3; abundance: -; CDR3aa: CAISRGSGELFF
v_gene: TRBV2; abundance: -; CDR3aa: CASLWGHRMNTEAFF
v_gene: TRBV5-1; abundance: few; CDR3aa: CASSLDNSGNTIYF
v_gene: TRBV27; abundance: -; CDR3aa: CASSLSGTGIGQPQHF
v_gene: TRBV28; abundance: -; CDR3aa: CASNPTGGGNQPQHF
v_gene: TRBV30; abundance: -; CDR3aa: CAWSEDRWGEKLFF
v_gene: TRBV3-1/TRBV3-2; abundance: -; CDR3aa: CASSQDIPGGNEQFF
v_gene: TRBV7-2; abundance: -; CDR3aa: CASSLDRGPNSPLHF
v_gene: TRBV7-3; abundance: -; CDR3aa: CASSLTGSDGYTF
v_gene: TRBV1; abundance: -; CDR3aa: CTSSETRDRGNGNTIYF
v_gene: TRBV7-9; abundance: -; CDR3aa: CASSAIGGYTF